This section outlines one TCR beta chain sequence together with its context. The antigen is undetermined. This record belongs to a study of cytomegalovirus exposure and HLA in healthy donors. Study results and limitations: A later analysis associated 16,951 TCR beta sequences with HLA alleles at a 0.05 false discovery rate. Researchers counted around 160 TCR beta chains as cytomegalovirus-associated.

Primers included in the PCR were 60 Vbeta and 13 Jbeta primers. Source study methods: About 11 million of some 80 million unique TCR beta chains were shared, per a later count. Profiling relied on immunoSEQ multiplex PCR, and the TCRdb table lists in-frame clones only, not all of them. For V, J and clone size, that table is used; D and trimming come from the DNA. The sample table includes approximately 190,000 clones. Each donor was healthy, and each was a bone marrow donor. Per germline, CDR1 LNHNV and CDR2 YYDKDF (reference sequence). The CDR3 loop spans 15 amino acids. Trimming stripped 0 bases from V and 4 bases from J, with 12 bases between.

This sequence was found in a boy between 10 and 17 years old in good health and CMV-seronegative. This chain joins TRBV15 and TRBJ1-1; tentatively, D is TRBD1 (6 bases). The sample consisted of PBMCs. This CDR3 reads CATSRDRGGGTEAFF. As DNA, the CDR3 is TGTGCCACCAGCAGAGACCGGGGAGGGGGCACTGAAGCTTTCTTT.